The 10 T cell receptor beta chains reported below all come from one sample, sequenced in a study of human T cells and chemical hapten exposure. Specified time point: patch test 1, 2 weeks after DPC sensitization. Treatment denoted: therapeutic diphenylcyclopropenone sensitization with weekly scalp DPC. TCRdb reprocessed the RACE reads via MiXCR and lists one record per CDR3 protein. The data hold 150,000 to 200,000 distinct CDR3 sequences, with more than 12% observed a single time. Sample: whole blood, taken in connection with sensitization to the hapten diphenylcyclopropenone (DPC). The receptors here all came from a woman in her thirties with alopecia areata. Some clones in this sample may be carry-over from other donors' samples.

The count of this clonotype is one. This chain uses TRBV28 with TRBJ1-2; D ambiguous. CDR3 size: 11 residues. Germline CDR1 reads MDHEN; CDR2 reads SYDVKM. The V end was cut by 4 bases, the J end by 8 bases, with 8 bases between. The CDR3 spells CASSYLTGYTF. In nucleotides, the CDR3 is TGTGCCAGCAGTTATTTGACCGGCTACACCTTC.

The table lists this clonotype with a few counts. CDR3 sequence reads: CASSLRQEAFF. The CDR3 DNA follows: TGTGCCAGCAGCTTACGACAGGAAGCTTTCTTT. The chain has TRBV12-3 or TRBV12-4 and TRBJ1-1; a possible D gene is TRBD1 (5 bases). This CDR3 is 11 amino acids long. Trimming cost V 6 bases and J 8 bases, with 10 bases left between them.

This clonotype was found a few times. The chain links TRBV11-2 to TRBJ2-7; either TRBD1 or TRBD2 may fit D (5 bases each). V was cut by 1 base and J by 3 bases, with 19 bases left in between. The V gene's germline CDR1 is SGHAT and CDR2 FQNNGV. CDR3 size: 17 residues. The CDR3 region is CASSLAYGLQGDYEQYF. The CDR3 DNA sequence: TGTGCCAGCAGCTTAGCCTATGGCCTCCAGGGAGACTACGAGCAGTACTTC.

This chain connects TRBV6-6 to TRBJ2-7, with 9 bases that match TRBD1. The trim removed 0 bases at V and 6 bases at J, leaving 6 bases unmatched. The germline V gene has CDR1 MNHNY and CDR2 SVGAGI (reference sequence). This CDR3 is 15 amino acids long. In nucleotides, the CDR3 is TGTGCCAGCAGTTACTCGAGAGGGACAGGGCTCGAGCAGTACTTC. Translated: CASSYSRGTGLEQYF.

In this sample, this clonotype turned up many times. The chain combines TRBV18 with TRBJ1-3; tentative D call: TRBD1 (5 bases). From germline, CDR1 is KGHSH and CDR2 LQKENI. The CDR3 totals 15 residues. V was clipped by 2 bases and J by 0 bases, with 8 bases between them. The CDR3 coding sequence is TGTGCCAGCTCACCATGGACAAACTCTGGAAACACCATATATTTT. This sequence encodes CASSPWTNSGNTIYF.

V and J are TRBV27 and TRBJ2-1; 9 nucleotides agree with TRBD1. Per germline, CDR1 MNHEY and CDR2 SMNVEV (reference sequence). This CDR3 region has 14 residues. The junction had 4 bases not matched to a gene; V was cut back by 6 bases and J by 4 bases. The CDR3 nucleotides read TGTGCCAGCAGGCCCGGGACAGGGTACAATGAGCAGTTCTTC. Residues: CASRPGTGYNEQFF.

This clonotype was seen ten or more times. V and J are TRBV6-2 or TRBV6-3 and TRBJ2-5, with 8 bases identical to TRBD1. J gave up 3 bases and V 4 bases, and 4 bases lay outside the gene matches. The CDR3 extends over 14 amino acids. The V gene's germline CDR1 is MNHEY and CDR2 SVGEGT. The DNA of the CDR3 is TGTGCCAGCAGTTCAGGGGGCTCGGAAGAGACCCAGTACTTC. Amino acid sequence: CASSSGGSEETQYF.

The CDR3 nucleotides are TGTGCCAGCAGTGACCAGGCCTACGAGCAGTACTTC. It yields the protein CASSDQAYEQYF. This rearrangement joins TRBV2 to TRBJ2-7, with unresolved D. Trimming shortened V by 3 bases and J by 2 bases, and 5 bases separated the two germline ends. The germline CDR1 and CDR2 sequences are SNHLY and FYNNEI. The CDR3 runs to 12 residues.

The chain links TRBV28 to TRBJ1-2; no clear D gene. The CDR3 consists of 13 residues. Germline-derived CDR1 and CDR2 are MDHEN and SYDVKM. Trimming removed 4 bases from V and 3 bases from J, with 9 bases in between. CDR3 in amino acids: CASSSGIYYGYTF. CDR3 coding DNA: TGTGCCAGCAGTTCCGGGATTTACTATGGCTACACCTTC.

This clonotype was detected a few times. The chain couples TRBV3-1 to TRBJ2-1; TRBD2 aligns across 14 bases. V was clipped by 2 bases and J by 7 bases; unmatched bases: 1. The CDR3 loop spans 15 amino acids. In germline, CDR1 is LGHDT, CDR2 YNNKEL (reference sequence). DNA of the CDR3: TGTGCCAGCAGCCAATGGACTAGCGGGAGGAATGAGCAGTTCTTC. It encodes CASSQWTSGRNEQFF.